This T cell receptor (beta chain) was profiled in a study of blood T cells in healthy people across ages. Whole-study findings and limits: Donor CMV status, an unknown factor, possibly confounded changes in expanded clonotypes. Getting older went along with TCR beta diversity per million T cells dropping roughly linearly. It was the long-lived donors that had more naive CD4+ cells and higher diversity than aged donors.

Germline CDR1 and CDR2: LGHDT and YNNKEL (reference sequence). CDR3 length: 13 amino acids. There are a few counts of this clonotype. Its specificity is unknown. An end of the junction does not agree with germline; a read error may underlie this. Alongside a J-beta primer mix, a sample-barcoded 5' primer served in a second PCR lasting about 7 to 12 cycles. TCRdb re-called the 5' RACE reads through MiXCR, storing one row per CDR3 protein. Of about 780,000 distinct CDR3 sequences listed, less than 60% are singletons. This chain connects TRBV3-1 to TRBJ2-4; D unclear. The sequence was collected from an elderly man in good health. The material sequenced was blood. This CDR3 is CASTQTGKNIQYF. The CDR3 DNA follows: TGTGCCAGCACCCAAACGGGCAAAAACATTCAGTACTTC.